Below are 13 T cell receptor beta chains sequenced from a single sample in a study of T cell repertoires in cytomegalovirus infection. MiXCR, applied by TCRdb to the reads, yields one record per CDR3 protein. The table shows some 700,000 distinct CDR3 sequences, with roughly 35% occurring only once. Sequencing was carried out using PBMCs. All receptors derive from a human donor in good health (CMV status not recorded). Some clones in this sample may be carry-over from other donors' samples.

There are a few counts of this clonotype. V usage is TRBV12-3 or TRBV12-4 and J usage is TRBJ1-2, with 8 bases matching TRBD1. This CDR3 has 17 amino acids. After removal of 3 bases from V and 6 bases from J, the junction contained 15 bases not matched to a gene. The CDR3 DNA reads TGTGCCAGCAGTTTCTGGCAGGGGGCGACCTTTGTTCATGGCTACACCTTC. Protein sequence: CASSFWQGATFVHGYTF.

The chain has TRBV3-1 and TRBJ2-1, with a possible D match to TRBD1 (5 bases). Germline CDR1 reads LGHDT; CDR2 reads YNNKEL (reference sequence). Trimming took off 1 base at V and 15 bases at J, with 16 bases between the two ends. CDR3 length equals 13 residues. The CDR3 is CASSQVDSNQLFF. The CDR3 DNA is TGTGCCAGCAGCCAAGTTGACAGTAATCAATTGTTCTTC.

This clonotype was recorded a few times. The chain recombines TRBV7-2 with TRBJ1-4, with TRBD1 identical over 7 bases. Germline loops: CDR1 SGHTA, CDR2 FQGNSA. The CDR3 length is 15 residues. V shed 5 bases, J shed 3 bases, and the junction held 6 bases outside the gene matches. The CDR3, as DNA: TGTGCCAGCAGCCCGACAGGGTGGGCTAATGAAAAACTGTTTTTT. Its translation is CASSPTGWANEKLFF.

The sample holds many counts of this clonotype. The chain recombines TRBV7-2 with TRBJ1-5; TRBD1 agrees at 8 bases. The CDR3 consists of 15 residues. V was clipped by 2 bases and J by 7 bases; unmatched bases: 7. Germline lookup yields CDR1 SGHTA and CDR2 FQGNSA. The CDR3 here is CASSLNGQGGQPQHF. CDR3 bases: TGTGCCAGCAGCTTAAATGGACAGGGTGGACAGCCCCAGCATTTT.

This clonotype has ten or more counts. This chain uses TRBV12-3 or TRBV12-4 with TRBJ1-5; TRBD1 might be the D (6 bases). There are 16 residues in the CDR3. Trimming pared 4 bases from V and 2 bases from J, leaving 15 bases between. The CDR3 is CASSSPGAVGNQPQHF. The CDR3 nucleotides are TGTGCCAGCAGTTCCCCAGGGGCGGTGGGCAATCAGCCCCAGCATTTT.

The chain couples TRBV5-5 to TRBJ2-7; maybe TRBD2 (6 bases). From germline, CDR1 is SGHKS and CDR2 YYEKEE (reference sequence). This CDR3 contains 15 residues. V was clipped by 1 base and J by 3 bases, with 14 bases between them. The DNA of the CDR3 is TGTGCCAGCAGCTTGCCCGCGGGAACCGGCTACGAGCAGTACTTC. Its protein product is CASSLPAGTGYEQYF.

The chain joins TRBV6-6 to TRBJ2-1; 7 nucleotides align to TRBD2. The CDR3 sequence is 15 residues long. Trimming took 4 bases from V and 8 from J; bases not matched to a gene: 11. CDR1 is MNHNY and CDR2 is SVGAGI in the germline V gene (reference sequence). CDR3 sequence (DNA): TGTGCCAGCAGTTCCGGGGGAAGCGGGATTGATGAGCAGTTCTTC. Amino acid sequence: CASSSGGSGIDEQFF.

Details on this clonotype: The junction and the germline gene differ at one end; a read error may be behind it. CDR3 sequence: CAISDAGAGGNEQFF. The CDR3 DNA reads TGTGCCATCAGTGACGCCGGGGCCGGGGGGAATGAGCAGTTCTTC. The rearrangement joins TRBV27 to TRBJ2-1; the match to TRBD2 covers 7 bases. The length of the CDR3 is 15 residues. Germline values: CDR1 MNHEY, CDR2 SMNVEV (reference sequence).

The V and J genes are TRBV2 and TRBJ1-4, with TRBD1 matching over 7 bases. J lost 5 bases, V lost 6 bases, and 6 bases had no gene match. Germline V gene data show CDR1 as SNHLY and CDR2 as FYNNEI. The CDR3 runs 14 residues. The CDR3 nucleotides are TGTGCCAGCAGGGGACAGACTACCAATGAAAAACTGTTTTTT. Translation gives CASRGQTTNEKLFF.

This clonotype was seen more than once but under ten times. The CDR3 sequence is CASSLWGDRDTGELFF. As DNA, the CDR3 is TGTGCCAGCAGTTTATGGGGTGACAGGGACACCGGGGAGCTGTTTTTT. The gene calls are TRBV28 and TRBJ2-2, with 7 nucleotides matching TRBD1. The CDR3 length is 16 residues. V lost 0 bases, J lost 3 bases, and 4 bases stayed unmatched. The germline gives CDR1 MDHEN, CDR2 SYDVKM.

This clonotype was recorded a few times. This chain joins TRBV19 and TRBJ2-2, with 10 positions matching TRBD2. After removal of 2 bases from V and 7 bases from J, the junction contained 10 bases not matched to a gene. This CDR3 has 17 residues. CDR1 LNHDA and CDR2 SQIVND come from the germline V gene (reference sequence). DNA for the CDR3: TGTGCCAGTAGTATACTCCTGGCTAGCGGGAGTGGCGGGGAGCTGTTTTTT. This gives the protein CASSILLASGSGGELFF.

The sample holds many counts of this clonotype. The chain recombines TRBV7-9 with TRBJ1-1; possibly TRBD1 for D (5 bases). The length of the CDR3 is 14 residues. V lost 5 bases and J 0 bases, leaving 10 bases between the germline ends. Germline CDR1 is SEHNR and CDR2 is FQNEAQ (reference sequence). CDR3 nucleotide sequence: TGTGCCAGCAGCATCGGGACGTTGAACACTGAAGCTTTCTTT. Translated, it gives CASSIGTLNTEAFF.

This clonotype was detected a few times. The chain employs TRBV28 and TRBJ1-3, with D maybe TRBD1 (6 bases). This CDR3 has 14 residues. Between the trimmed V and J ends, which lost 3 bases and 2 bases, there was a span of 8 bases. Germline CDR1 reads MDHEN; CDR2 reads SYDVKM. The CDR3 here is CASSFSGAGNTIYF. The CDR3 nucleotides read TGTGCCAGCAGTTTTTCAGGGGCTGGAAACACCATATATTTT.